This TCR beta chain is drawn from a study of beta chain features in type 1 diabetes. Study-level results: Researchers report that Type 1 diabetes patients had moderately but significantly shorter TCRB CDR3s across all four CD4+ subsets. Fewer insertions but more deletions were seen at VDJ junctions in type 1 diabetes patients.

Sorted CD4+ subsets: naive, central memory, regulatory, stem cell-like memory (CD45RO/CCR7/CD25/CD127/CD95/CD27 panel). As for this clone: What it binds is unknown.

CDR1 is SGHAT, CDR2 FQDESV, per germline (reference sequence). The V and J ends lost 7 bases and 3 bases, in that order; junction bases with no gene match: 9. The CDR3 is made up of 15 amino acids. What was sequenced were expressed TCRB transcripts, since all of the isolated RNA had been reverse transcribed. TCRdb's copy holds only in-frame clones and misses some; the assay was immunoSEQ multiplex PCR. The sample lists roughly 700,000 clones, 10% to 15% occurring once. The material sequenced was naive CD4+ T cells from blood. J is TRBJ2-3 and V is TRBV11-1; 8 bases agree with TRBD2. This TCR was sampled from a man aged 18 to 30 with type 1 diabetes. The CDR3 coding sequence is TGTGCCAGCAACGGGAGGGGCACGAGGACAGATACGCAGTATTTT. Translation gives CASNGRGTRTDTQYF. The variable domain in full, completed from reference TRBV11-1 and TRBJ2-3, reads EAEVAQSPRYKITEKSQAVAFWCDPISGHATLYWYRQILGQGPELLVQFQDESVVDDSQLPKDRFSAERLKGVDSTLKIQPAELGDSAMYLCASNGRGTRTDTQYFGPGTRLTVL.